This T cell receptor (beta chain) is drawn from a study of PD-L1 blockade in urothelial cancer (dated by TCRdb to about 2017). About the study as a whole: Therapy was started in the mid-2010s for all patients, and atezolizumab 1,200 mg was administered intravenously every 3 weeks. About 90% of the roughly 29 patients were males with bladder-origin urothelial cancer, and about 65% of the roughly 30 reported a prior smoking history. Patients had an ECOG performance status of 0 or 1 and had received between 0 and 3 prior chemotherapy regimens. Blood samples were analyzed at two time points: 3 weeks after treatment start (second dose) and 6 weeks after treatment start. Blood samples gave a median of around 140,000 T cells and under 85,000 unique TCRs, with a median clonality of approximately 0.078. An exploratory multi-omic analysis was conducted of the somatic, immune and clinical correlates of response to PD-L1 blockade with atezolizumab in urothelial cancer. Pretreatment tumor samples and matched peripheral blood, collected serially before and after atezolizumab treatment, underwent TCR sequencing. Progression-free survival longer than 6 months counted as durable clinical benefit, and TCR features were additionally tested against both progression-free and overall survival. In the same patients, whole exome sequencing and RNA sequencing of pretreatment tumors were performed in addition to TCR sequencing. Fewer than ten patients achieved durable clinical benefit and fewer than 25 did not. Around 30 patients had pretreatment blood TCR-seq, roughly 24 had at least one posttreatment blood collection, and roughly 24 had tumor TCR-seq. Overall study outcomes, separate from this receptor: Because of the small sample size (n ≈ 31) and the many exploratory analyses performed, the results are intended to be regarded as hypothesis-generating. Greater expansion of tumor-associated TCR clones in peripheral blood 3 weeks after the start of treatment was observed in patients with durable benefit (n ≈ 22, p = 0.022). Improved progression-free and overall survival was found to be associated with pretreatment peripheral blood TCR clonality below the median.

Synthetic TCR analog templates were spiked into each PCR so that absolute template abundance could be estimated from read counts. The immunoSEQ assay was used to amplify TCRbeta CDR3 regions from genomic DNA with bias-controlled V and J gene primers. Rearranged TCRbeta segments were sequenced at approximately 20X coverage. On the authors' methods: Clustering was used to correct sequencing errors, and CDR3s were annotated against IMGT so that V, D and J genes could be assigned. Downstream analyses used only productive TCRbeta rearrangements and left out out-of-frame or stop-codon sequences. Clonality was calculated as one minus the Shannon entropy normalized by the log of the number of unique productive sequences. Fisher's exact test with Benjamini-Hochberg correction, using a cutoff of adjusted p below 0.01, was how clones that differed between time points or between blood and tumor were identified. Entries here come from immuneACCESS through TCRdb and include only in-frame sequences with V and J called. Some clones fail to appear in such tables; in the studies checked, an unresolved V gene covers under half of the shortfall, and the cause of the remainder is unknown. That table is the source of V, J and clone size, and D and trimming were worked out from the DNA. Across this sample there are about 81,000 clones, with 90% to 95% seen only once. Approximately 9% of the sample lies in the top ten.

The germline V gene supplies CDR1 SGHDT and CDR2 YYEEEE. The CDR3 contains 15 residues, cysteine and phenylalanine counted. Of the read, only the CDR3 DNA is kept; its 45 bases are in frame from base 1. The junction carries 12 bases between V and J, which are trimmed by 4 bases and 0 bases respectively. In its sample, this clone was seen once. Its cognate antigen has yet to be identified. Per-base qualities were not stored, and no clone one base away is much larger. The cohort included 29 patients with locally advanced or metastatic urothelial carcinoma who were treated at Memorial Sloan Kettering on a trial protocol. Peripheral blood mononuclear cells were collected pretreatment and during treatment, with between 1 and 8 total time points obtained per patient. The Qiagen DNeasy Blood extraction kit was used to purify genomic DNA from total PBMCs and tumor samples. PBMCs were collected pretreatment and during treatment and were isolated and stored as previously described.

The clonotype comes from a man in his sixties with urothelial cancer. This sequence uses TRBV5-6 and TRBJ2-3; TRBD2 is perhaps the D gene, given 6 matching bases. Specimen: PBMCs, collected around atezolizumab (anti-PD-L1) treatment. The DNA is TGTGCCAGCAGCAGGGGACTGGTTAGCACAGATACGCAGTATTTT. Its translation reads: CASSRGLVSTDTQYF.